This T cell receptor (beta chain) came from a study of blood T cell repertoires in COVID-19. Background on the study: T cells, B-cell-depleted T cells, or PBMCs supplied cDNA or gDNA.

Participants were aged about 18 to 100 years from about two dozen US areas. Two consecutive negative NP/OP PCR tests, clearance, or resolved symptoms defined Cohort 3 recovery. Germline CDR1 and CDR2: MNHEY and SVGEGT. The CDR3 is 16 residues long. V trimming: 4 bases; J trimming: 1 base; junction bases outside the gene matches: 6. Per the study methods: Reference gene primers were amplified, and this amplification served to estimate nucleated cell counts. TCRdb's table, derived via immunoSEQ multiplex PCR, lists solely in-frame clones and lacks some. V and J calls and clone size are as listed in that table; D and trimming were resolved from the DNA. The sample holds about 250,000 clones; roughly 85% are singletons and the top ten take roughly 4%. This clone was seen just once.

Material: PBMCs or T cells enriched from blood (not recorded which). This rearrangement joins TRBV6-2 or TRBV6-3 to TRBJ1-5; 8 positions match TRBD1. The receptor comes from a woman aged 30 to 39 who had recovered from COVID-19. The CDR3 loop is CASSLDRVRSNQPQHF. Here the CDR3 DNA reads TGTGCCAGCAGTTTGGACAGGGTGAGGAGCAATCAGCCCCAGCATTTT.